Sequencing of this T cell receptor beta chain was carried out in a study of blood T cell repertoires in COVID-19. Study information: Material from acute and convalescent COVID-19 was sourced from the United States, Italy and Spain.

V lost 5 bases, J lost 8 bases, and 18 bases lay in between. The CDR3 is 14 residues long. The germline gives CDR1 SGHTA, CDR2 FQGNSA. TCRdb's copy holds only in-frame clones and misses some; the assay was immunoSEQ multiplex PCR. The repertoire has some 360,000 clones, more than 70% of them found once; the top ten carry around 4%. Seattle's enrolled individuals joined amid active infection and were then monitored longitudinally. The sequence was collected from a woman aged 60-75 years with COVID-19, enrolled during active disease. The chain carries TRBV7-2 and TRBJ1-2; D is unclear. Input material: peripheral blood. The CDR3 region has the DNA TGTGCCAGCAGCCCCGGGGTGGAATCGGGAGGCTACACCTTC. Translated: CASSPGVESGGYTF. The variable domain in full, completed from reference TRBV7-2 and TRBJ1-2, reads GAGVSQSPSNKVTEKGKDVELRCDPISGHTALYWYRQSLGQGLEFLIYFQGNSAPDKSGLPSDRFSAERTGGSVSTLTIQRTQQEDSAVYLCASSPGVESGGYTFGSGTRLTVV.